The next 10 T cell receptor beta chains were all read from a single sample in a study of blood T cell repertoires in COVID-19. Measured with immunoSEQ multiplex PCR; TCRdb has only the in-frame clones, and not every one. The profile shows about 59,000 clones, roughly 84% of them singletons. Specimen: peripheral blood. The receptors derive from a man older than 75 in a cohort sampled during active COVID-19.

This chain joins TRBV18 and TRBJ2-1; possibly TRBD1 for D (5 bases). The V gene lost 2 bases and the J gene lost 0 bases, with 11 bases spanning the gap. The CDR3 consists of 16 residues. In germline, CDR1 is KGHSH, CDR2 LQKENI. CDR3 nucleotide sequence: TGTGCCAGCTCACCAAAACAGGCAAGCTCCTACAATGAGCAGTTCTTC. Translation: CASSPKQASSYNEQFF.

V usage is TRBV4-1 and J usage is TRBJ2-3; 8 positions agree with TRBD2. Germline V gene lookup returns CDR1 MGHRA and CDR2 YSYEKL. CDR3 length equals 16 residues. With V trimmed by 0 bases and J by 4 bases, 6 bases remained unmatched. CDR3 region: CASSQDSSGSADTQYF. The DNA of the CDR3 is TGCGCCAGCAGCCAAGACTCCAGCGGGAGTGCAGATACGCAGTATTTT.

This chain uses TRBV6-5 with TRBJ1-4; D is ambiguous. This CDR3 comprises 15 residues. Trimming removed 0 bases from V and 5 bases from J, with 10 bases in between. Germline CDR1 is MNHEY and CDR2 is SVGAGI. CDR3 in amino acids: CASSYSSTRNEKLFF. CDR3 coding DNA: TGTGCCAGCAGTTACTCGTCTACGAGGAATGAAAAACTGTTTTTT.

This chain links TRBV5-8 with TRBJ1-4; D remains unclear. This CDR3 comprises 15 residues. V was shortened by 2 bases and J by 4 bases, with 12 bases between the two germline ends. The V gene's germline CDR1 is SGHTS and CDR2 YDEGEE. The CDR3 DNA reads as TGTGCCAGCAGCTTCGGCGGAGTGGTTAATGAAAAACTGTTTTTT. This codes for CASSFGGVVNEKLFF.

CDR3 protein: CASSSGTGDGETQYF. In DNA, the CDR3 is TGTGCCAGCAGCTCCGGGACAGGGGACGGCGAGACCCAGTACTTC. V usage is TRBV11-2 and J usage is TRBJ2-5; TRBD1 aligns across 10 bases. Germline trimming cut 4 bases from V and 5 bases from J; bases unmatched to any gene: 7. The CDR3 is made up of 15 amino acids. CDR1 and CDR2 (germline): SGHAT, FQNNGV.

This sequence joins TRBV6-2 or TRBV6-3 and TRBJ2-3, with 9 nucleotides matching TRBD2. Trimming at V came to 2 bases and at J to 4 bases, leaving 4 bases not matched to a gene. This CDR3 has 15 amino acids. The V gene's germline CDR1 is MNHEY and CDR2 SVGEGT. The CDR3 loop is CASSYEAGGSDTQYF. CDR3 DNA sequence: TGTGCCAGCAGTTACGAGGCGGGAGGGTCAGATACGCAGTATTTT.

In DNA form, the CDR3 reads TGTGCCAGCTCACCACCTGGGACAGACACCGGGGAGCTGTTTTTT. This sequence encodes CASSPPGTDTGELFF. The chain couples TRBV18 to TRBJ2-2, with 7 bases identical to TRBD1. This CDR3 is 15 amino acids long. V lost 0 bases and J lost 3; bases outside the gene matches: 1. The V gene's germline CDR1 is KGHSH and CDR2 LQKENI.

This clone was found once. This chain links TRBV19 with TRBJ2-5; 7 bases are a match to TRBD1. From germline, CDR1 is LNHDA and CDR2 SQIVND (reference sequence). The CDR3 runs to 14 residues. The V segment lost 8 bases and the J segment 4 bases; nucleotides outside the gene matches: 10. The DNA of the CDR3 is TGTGCCAGTGGGGACAGCCTGGCGGGAGAGACCCAGTACTTC. Its translation is CASGDSLAGETQYF.

This chain connects TRBV12-5 to TRBJ2-1; D is perhaps TRBD1 (6 bases). The CDR3 loop spans 12 amino acids. V was clipped by 2 bases and J by 9 bases, with 8 bases between them. Germline-derived CDR1 and CDR2 are LGHNT and FRNRAP. The CDR3 is CASGLTGIEQFF. CDR3 bases: TGTGCTAGTGGTTTGACAGGGATTGAGCAGTTCTTC.

The table lists this clone with a few counts. The chain links TRBV19 to TRBJ2-1; possibly TRBD2 for D (6 bases). Germline values: CDR1 LNHDA, CDR2 SQIVND (reference sequence). Trimming removed 1 base from V and 6 bases from J, with 10 bases in between. The CDR3 sequence is 14 residues long. CDR3 bases: TGTGCCAGTAGTATAGGCCATAGCGGCAATGAGCAGTTCTTC. Translating it yields CASSIGHSGNEQFF.